This T cell receptor beta chain was documented in a study of T cells after yellow fever vaccination. Study as a whole: When fractions had low cell numbers, they were prepared with SMART-Seq v4 Ultra Low Input. Whole-study findings and limits: A limited proportion of clonotypes was detected within both the CD4 and CD8 compartments. Abundant clonotypes (contaminants from the bulk population) could be present in FACS-sorted repertoires.

TCRdb re-analysed the 5' RACE reads in MiXCR, keeping a single row per CDR3 protein. There are about 350,000 distinct CDR3 sequences in the sample; roughly 8.6% occur only once, and around 17% lies in the top ten. Germline lookup yields CDR1 SGHRS and CDR2 YFSETQ. Trimming removed 0 bases at V and 0 bases at J, with 6 bases between. This CDR3 comprises 15 residues. This clonotype was seen many times. Its antigen is unidentified. This TCR was sampled from a man aged 18 to 30 who received the YFV17D yellow fever vaccine. The V gene is TRBV5-1, the J gene TRBJ2-2; the D gene is possibly TRBD1 (5 bases). The sequencing here drew on PBMCs, taken roughly seven weeks after the first yellow fever vaccination. The CDR3 bases are TGCGCCAGCAGCTTGGGCAGGGCGAACACCGGGGAGCTGTTTTTT. Residues: CASSLGRANTGELFF.